The 16 T cell receptor beta chains below come from one sample, sequenced in a study of shared clonotypes between healthy human individuals. TCRdb keeps only in-frame clones here, not all; method: immunoSEQ multiplex PCR. This repertoire shows roughly 2,300,000 clones, approximately 90% found once; its top ten account for 0.37%. Sequencing input: naive CD4+ T cells from PBMCs. The subset is: CD45RA+ positively selected. The receptors come from a man younger than 35 in good health. Some clones in this sample may be carry-over from other donors' samples.

CDR3 coding DNA: TGTGCCAGCGTCCGGACAGGGGTGGGAAACACCATATATTTT. Translation: CASVRTGVGNTIYF. The chain joins TRBV28 to TRBJ1-3; 9 bases match TRBD1. V lost 8 bases, J lost 4 bases, and 6 bases stayed unmatched. The germline CDR1 and CDR2 sequences are MDHEN and SYDVKM. The CDR3 covers 14 residues.

This clone is a singleton in its sample. The chain joins TRBV5-1 to TRBJ1-1; 10 bases agree with TRBD1. The ends lost 6 bases at V and 0 bases at J; junction bases unmatched: 11. CDR1 SGHRS and CDR2 YFSETQ come from the germline V gene. This CDR3 spans 17 amino acids. The CDR3 DNA reads as TGCGCCAGCACCAAACCGGGACAGGGGACCATGAACACTGAAGCTTTCTTT. Its protein product is CASTKPGQGTMNTEAFF. The variable domain in full, completed from reference TRBV5-1 and TRBJ1-1, reads KAGVTQTPRYLIKTRGQQVTLSCSPISGHRSVSWYQQTPGQGLQFLFEYFSETQRNKGNFPGRFSGRQFSNSRSEMNVSTLELGDSALYLCASTKPGQGTMNTEAFFGQGTRLTVV.

This clone was picked up one time. The V call is TRBV7-2, the J call TRBJ2-5; 11 nucleotides align to TRBD2. J gave up 7 bases and V 5 bases, and 12 bases lay outside the gene matches. Looked up from germline, CDR1 is SGHTA and CDR2 is FQGNSA. The length of the CDR3 is 16 residues. CDR3 nucleotide sequence: TGTGCCAGCAGCCCCCTAGCGGGAGGTGGAGCTGTGACCCAGTACTTC. Residues: CASSPLAGGGAVTQYF.

The chain combines TRBV5-5 with TRBJ1-4, with D perhaps matching TRBD1 (5 bases). Germline-derived CDR1 and CDR2 are SGHKS and YYEKEE (reference sequence). The CDR3 has 14 amino acids. Trimming removed 4 bases from V and 5 bases from J, with 12 bases in between. The CDR3 bases are TGTGCCAGCAGCCCCCGGGACCCCAATGAAAAACTGTTTTTT. Encoded protein: CASSPRDPNEKLFF.

J is TRBJ1-1 and V is TRBV10-1; D unresolved. V dropped 3 bases and J dropped 2 bases, with 7 bases sitting between them. This CDR3 is 13 amino acids long. Germline CDR1 WNHNN, CDR2 SYGVQD (reference sequence). The CDR3 DNA follows: TGCGCCAGCAGTGAACAATTAAACACTGAAGCTTTCTTT. Protein sequence: CASSEQLNTEAFF.

The gene calls are TRBV7-3 and TRBJ2-1; TRBD2 might be the D (5 bases). CDR3 length: 16 amino acids. V shed 2 bases and J shed 8 bases, with 19 bases lying between them. Per the germline V gene, CDR1 is SGHTA and CDR2 is FQGTGA. The CDR3 bases are TGTGCCAGCAGCTTAGGAGGCCTAGGGAAGAGCGATGAGCAGTTCTTC. Translation: CASSLGGLGKSDEQFF.

The gene calls are TRBV5-6 and TRBJ1-4, with D possibly TRBD1 on 5 matching bases. This CDR3 region has 15 residues. Germline lookup yields CDR1 SGHDT and CDR2 YYEEEE. The V and J ends lost 2 bases and 0 bases respectively, with 8 bases between them. CDR3 DNA sequence: TGTGCCAGCAGCTTTAAGGGGACAACTAATGAAAAACTGTTTTTT. This gives the protein CASSFKGTTNEKLFF.

V gene TRBV4-1 combines with J gene TRBJ2-7, with 8 bases that match TRBD2. Trimming took 1 base from V and 4 from J; bases not matched to a gene: 9. Looked up from germline, CDR1 is MGHRA and CDR2 is YSYEKL. The CDR3 loop spans 16 amino acids. Here the CDR3 reads CASSQGFSGGYYEQYF. Here the CDR3 DNA reads TGCGCCAGCAGCCAAGGATTCAGCGGGGGATATTACGAGCAGTACTTC.

The chain links TRBV5-4 to TRBJ1-2; 9 bases line up with TRBD1. This CDR3 is built from 14 residues. CDR1 and CDR2 (germline): SGHNT, YYREEE (reference sequence). With 5 bases clipped from V and 8 bases from J, the junction kept 10 bases outside the gene matches. In nucleotides, the CDR3 is TGTGCCAGCAGTACAGGGACAGGGAGGTACGGCTACACCTTC. Translation: CASSTGTGRYGYTF.

Note on this clone: This sample also contains other DNA sequences that code for the same CDR3. V is TRBV19 and J is TRBJ1-1, with D possibly being TRBD1 (6 bases). The germline V and J ends were trimmed by 4 bases and 4 bases, with 10 bases remaining between them. The CDR3 loop spans 13 amino acids. Germline V gene data show CDR1 as LNHDA and CDR2 as SQIVND (reference sequence). The CDR3 coding sequence is TGTGCCAGTAGTACACAGGGTGGCACTGAAGCTTTCTTT. Translation: CASSTQGGTEAFF.

With regard to this clone: The identical CDR3 is also encoded by other nucleotide sequences in the sample. The J gene is TRBJ2-5, the V gene TRBV5-1; TRBD2 aligns across 16 bases. CDR1 is SGHRS, CDR2 YFSETQ, per germline. CDR3 length: 16 amino acids. The junction had 1 base not matched to a gene; V was cut back by 0 bases and J by 5 bases. This chain's CDR3 is CASSLVGLAGGETQYF. The CDR3 nucleotides are TGCGCCAGCAGCTTGGTGGGACTAGCGGGAGGGGAGACCCAGTACTTC.

This clone was detected only once. The chain uses TRBV29-1 and TRBJ1-1; 10 nucleotides align to TRBD1. The CDR3 has 13 amino acids. J lost 4 bases, V lost 2 bases, and 1 base had no gene match. Per the germline V gene, CDR1 is SQVTM and CDR2 is ANQGSEA. The CDR3 loop reads CSVEWTGGTEAFF. CDR3 coding DNA: TGCAGCGTTGAATGGACAGGGGGCACTGAAGCTTTCTTT.

The rearrangement joins TRBV5-6 to TRBJ1-2; D call uncertain. The CDR3 extends over 12 amino acids. Germline V gene data show CDR1 as SGHDT and CDR2 as YYEEEE. V lost 6 bases to trimming and J lost 8 bases, with 14 bases between them. The CDR3 is CASNIGRGGYTF. The DNA for the CDR3 is TGTGCCAGCAATATAGGGCGAGGGGGCTACACCTTC.

This clone was seen once. The rearrangement joins TRBV2 to TRBJ2-1; D is unresolved. The CDR3 length is 12 residues. Trimming shortened V by 8 bases and J by 4 bases, and 9 bases separated the two germline ends. Germline V CDR1 and CDR2: SNHLY, FYNNEI. CDR3 in DNA: TGTGCCAGCGACGACTCTTACAATGAGCAGTTCTTC. This encodes CASDDSYNEQFF.

V is TRBV28 and J is TRBJ1-4; D ambiguous. Germline CDR1 reads MDHEN; CDR2 reads SYDVKM. V dropped 5 bases and J dropped 5 bases, with 15 bases sitting between them. The CDR3 contains 15 residues. CDR3 DNA sequence: TGTGCCAGCAGTCAACCGGGCGTTAAGAATGAAAAACTGTTTTTT. The encoded protein is CASSQPGVKNEKLFF.

V and J are TRBV5-8 and TRBJ2-3, with TRBD2 matching 10 bases. V dropped 3 bases and J dropped 6; count of bases not matched to a gene: 10. Germline V gene sequence: CDR1 SGHTS, CDR2 YDEGEE. The CDR3 has 16 residues. CDR3 nucleotides: TGTGCCAGCAGCTCGGGGGCTAGCGGGAGAGGGGATACGCAGTATTTT. Its translation: CASSSGASGRGDTQYF.